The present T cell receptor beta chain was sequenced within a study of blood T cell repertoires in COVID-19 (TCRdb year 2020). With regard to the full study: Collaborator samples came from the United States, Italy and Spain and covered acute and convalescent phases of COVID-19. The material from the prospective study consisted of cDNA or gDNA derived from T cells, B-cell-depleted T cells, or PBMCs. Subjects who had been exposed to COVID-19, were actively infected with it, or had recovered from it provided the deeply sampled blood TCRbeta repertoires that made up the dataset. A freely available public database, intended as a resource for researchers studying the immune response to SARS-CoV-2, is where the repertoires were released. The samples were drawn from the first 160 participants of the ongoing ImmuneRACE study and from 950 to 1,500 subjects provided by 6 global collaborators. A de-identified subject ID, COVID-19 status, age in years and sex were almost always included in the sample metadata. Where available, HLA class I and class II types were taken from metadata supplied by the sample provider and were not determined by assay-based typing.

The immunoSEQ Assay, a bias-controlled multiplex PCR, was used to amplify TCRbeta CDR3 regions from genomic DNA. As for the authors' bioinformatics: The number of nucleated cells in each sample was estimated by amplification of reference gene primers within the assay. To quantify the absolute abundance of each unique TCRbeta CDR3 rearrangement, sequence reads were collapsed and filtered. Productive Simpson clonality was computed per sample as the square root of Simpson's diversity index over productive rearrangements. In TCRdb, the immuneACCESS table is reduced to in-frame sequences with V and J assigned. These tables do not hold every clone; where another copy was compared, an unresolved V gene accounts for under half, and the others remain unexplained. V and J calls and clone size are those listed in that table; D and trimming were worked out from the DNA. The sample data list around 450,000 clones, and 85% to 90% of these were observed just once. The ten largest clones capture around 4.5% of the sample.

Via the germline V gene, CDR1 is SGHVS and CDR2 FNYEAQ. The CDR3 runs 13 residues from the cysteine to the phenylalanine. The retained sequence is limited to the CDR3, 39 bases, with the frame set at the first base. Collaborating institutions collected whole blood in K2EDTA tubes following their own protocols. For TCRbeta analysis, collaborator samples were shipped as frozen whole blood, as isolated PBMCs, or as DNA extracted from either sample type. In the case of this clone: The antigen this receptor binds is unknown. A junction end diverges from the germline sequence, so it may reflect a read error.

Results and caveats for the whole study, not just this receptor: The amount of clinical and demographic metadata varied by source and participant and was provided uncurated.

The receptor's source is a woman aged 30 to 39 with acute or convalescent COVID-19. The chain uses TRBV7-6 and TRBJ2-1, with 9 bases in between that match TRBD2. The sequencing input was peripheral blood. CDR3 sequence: CASSLEASGEALF. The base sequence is TGTGCCAGCAGCTTAGAGGCTAGCGGGGAGGCCCTCTTC.